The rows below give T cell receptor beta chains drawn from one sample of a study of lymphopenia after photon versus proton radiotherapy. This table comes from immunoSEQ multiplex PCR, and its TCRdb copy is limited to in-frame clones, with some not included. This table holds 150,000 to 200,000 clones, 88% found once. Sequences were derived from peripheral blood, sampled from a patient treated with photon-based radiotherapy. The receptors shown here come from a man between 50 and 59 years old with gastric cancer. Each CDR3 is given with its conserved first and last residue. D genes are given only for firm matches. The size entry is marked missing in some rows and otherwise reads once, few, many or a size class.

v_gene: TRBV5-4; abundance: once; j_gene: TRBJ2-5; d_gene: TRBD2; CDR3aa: CASSLAVAGGQETQYF; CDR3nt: TGTGCCAGCAGCTTGGCGGTAGCGGGGGGCCAAGAGACCCAGTACTTC
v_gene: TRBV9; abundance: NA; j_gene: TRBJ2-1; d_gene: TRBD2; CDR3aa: CASSATSGKYNEQFF; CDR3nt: TGTGCCAGCAGCGCGACTAGCGGGAAGTACAATGAGCAGTTCTTC
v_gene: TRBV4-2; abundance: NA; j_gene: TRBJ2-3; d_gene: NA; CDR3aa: CASSQVGADTQYF; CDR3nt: TGTGCCAGCAGCCAAGTTGGAGCAGATACGCAGTATTTT
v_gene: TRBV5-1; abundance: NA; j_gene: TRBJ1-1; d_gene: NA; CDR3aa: CASSLGAAEAFF; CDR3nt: TGCGCCAGCAGCTTGGGGGCAGCAGAAGCTTTCTTT
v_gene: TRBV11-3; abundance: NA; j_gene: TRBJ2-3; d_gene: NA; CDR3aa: CASSLGWQASTDTQYF; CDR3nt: TGTGCCAGCAGCTTAGGATGGCAGGCGAGCACAGATACGCAGTATTTT
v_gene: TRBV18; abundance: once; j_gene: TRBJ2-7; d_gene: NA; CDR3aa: CASSPDRYEQYF; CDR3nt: TGTGCCAGCTCCCCTGACCGCTACGAGCAGTACTTC
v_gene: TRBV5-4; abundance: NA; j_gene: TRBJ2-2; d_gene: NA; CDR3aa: CASSTLGQNTGELFF; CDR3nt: TGTGCCAGCAGCACGCTCGGACAGAACACCGGGGAGCTGTTTTTT
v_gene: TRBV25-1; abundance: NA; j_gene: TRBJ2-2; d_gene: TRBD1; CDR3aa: CASSDDRTGNTGELFF; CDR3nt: TGTGCCAGCAGTGATGACCGGACAGGGAACACCGGGGAGCTGTTTTTT
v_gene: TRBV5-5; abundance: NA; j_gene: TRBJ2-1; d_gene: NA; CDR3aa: CASGYESYNEQFF; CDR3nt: TGTGCCAGCGGGTATGAATCCTACAATGAGCAGTTCTTC
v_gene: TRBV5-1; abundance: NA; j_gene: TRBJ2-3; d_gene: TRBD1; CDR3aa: CASSRTGDITDTQYF; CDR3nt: TGCGCCAGCAGTCGAACAGGGGACATCACAGATACGCAGTATTTT
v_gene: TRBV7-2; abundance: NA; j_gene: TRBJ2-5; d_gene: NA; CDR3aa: CASSSRPTFGLAQETQYF; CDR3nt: TGTGCCAGCAGCTCCCGCCCTACTTTTGGGCTAGCTCAAGAGACCCAGTACTTC
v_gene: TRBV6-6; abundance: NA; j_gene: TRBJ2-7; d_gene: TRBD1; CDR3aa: CASSQRDRGSYEQYF; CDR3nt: TGTGCCAGCAGTCAAAGGGACAGGGGAAGCTACGAGCAGTACTTC
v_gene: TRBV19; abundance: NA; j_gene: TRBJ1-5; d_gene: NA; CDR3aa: CASSIVSGGSQPQHF; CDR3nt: TGTGCCAGTAGTATTGTTTCGGGAGGGAGTCAGCCCCAGCATTTT
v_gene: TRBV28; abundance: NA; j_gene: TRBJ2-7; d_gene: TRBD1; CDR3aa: CASSLPGQAIYEQYF; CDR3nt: TGTGCCAGCAGTTTACCGGGACAGGCGATCTACGAGCAGTACTTC
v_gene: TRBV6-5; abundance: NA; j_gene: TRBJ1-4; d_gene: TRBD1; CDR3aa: CASRQTGVDEKLFF; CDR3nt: TGTGCCAGCAGACAAACAGGGGTGGATGAAAAACTGTTTTTT
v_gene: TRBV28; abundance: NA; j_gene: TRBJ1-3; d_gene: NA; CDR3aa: CASSLNLSIRSGNTIYF; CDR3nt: TGTGCCAGCAGTCTTAACTTGTCTATTCGCTCTGGAAACACCATATATTTT
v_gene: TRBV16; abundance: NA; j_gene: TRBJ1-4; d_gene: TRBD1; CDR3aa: CASSLLDRGATNEKLFF; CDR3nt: TGTGCCAGCAGCCTCCTTGACAGGGGTGCAACTAATGAAAAACTGTTTTTT
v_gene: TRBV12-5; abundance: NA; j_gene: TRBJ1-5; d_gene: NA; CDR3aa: CASGLVRPGRNRSNQPQHF; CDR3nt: TGTGCTAGTGGTTTGGTACGCCCGGGACGTAACCGTAGCAATCAGCCCCAGCATTTT
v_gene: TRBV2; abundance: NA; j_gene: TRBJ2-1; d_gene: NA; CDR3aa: CASSEQASSYNEQFF; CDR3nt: TGTGCCAGCAGTGAACAGGCCAGCTCCTACAATGAGCAGTTCTTC
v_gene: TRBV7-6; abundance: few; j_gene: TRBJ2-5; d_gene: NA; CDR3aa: CASSLASGEETQYF; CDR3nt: TGTGCCAGCAGCTTAGCGTCAGGGGAAGAGACCCAGTACTTC